Each of the 27 T cell receptor beta chains below was sequenced from the same sample in a study of T cells in women clearing cervical HPV infection. TCRdb's table, derived via immunoSEQ multiplex PCR, lists solely in-frame clones and lacks some. The sample holds about 40,000 clones. The source material was blood buffy coat. These receptors were obtained from a woman between 18 and 70 years old with a cervical HPV16 infection that either progressed to CIN3+ or cleared (not recorded which).

Concerning this clone: The read terminates 3 residues ahead of where the CDR3 ends, so the germline J gene completes it. The genes are TRBV19 and TRBJ2-3; perhaps TRBD2 as D (5 bases). Trimming removed 2 bases from V and 1 base from J, with 19 bases in between. The length of the CDR3 is 18 residues. Germline V lookup: CDR1 LNHDA, CDR2 SQIVND (reference sequence). The CDR3 sequence is CASSIRRGPTMGTDTQYF. The part of the CDR3 DNA that was read is TGTGCCAGTAGTATACGGCGCGGGCCTACAATGGGCACAGATACG.

Details on this clone: The read ends 3 residues shy of where the CDR3 ends; the end is completed using the germline J gene. The rearrangement uses TRBV2 and TRBJ2-5; D remains ambiguous. The CDR3 is 15 residues long. Trimming stripped 5 bases from V and 1 base from J, with 14 bases between. Germline V gives CDR1 SNHLY, CDR2 FYNNEI. The CDR3 DNA, read in part, is TGTGCCAGCAGTTACACCCAGCGCCCCCAAGAGACC. Amino acid sequence: CASSYTQRPQET. In full, the CDR3 reads CASSYTQRPQETQYF.

A note on this clone: The read ends 3 residues shy of where the CDR3 ends; the end is completed using the germline J gene. V usage is TRBV7-9 and J usage is TRBJ2-1; 7 bases are shared with TRBD2. Per germline, CDR1 SEHNR and CDR2 FQNEAQ (reference sequence). This CDR3 has 14 amino acids. Trimming at V came to 1 base and at J to 8 bases, leaving 5 bases not matched to a gene. Incomplete CDR3 DNA: TGTGCCAGCAGCTTAGTACCGCGGGAGCATGAG. Translated: CASSLVPREHE. The whole CDR3 region reads CASSLVPREHEQFF.

Note on this clone: The read comes to an end 3 residues before the CDR3 does, leaving the germline J gene to fill in the end. The chain carries TRBV4-2 and TRBJ2-3, with 7 bases identical to TRBD2. V lost 0 bases and J lost 1; bases outside the gene matches: 4. This CDR3 has 16 residues. Germline V gives CDR1 LGHNA, CDR2 YNFKEQ. CDR3 sequence reads: CASSQEALAGTDTQYF. The sequenced part of the CDR3 DNA is TGTGCCAGCAGCCAAGAGGCTCTAGCGGGCACAGATACG.

On this clone itself: Read sequence stops 3 residues before the CDR3 end, and the germline J gene provides the missing end. The chain uses TRBV14 and TRBJ2-3; 14 bases are a match to TRBD2. The CDR3 runs 16 residues. V dropped 3 bases and J dropped 4; count of bases not matched to a gene: 3. Germline-derived CDR1 and CDR2 are SGHDN and FVKESK. This CDR3 is CASSHGTSGGPDTQYF. The part of the CDR3 DNA that was read is TGTGCCAGCAGCCATGGGACTAGCGGGGGTCCAGATACG.

Turning to this clone: The CDR3 end falls 3 residues outside the read, so it is completed with the germline J gene. The chain links TRBV13 to TRBJ2-7, with no clear D. CDR1 PRHDT and CDR2 FYEKMQ come from the germline V gene (reference sequence). This CDR3 is 14 amino acids long. The V gene lost 2 bases and the J gene lost 4 bases, with 12 bases spanning the gap. CDR3 protein: CASSLPGGSYEQYF. CDR3 bases read: TGTGCCAGCAGCTTACCGGGTGGTTCTTACGAG.

This clone counts as medium-sized by frequency. The read stops 3 residues short of the end of the CDR3; the missing end is completed from the germline J gene. V and J are TRBV2 and TRBJ2-1; D is perhaps TRBD1 (6 bases). Trimming pared 4 bases from V and 5 bases from J, leaving 15 bases between. Germline V lookup: CDR1 SNHLY, CDR2 FYNNEI. The CDR3 runs 15 residues. The CDR3 loop reads CASSVRGVRDNEQFF. CDR3 DNA, as far as it was read: TGTGCCAGCAGTGTCAGGGGCGTGCGTGACAATGAG.

On this clone: The CDR3 extends 3 residues past the end of the read, so its final part is completed from the germline J gene. The rearrangement uses TRBV19 and TRBJ2-5; D perhaps matches TRBD1 (5 bases). This CDR3 spans 14 amino acids. Per the germline V gene, CDR1 is LNHDA and CDR2 is SQIVND (reference sequence). Trimming took 6 bases from V and 1 from J, leaving 12 bases between them. The CDR3 here is CASSATVSQETQYF. The covered CDR3 bases are TGTGCCAGTAGCGCGACAGTATCCCAAGAGACC.

As for this clone: The CDR3 end falls 3 residues outside the read, so it is completed with the germline J gene. V is TRBV28 and J is TRBJ2-2; the D call may be TRBD1 or TRBD2 (5 bases each). The CDR3 has 13 amino acids. The germline CDR1 and CDR2 sequences are MDHEN and SYDVKM. V was pared by 5 bases and J by 3 bases, with 7 bases between. CDR3 amino acids: CASSQGDTGELFF. The part of the CDR3 DNA that was read is TGTGCCAGCAGTCAGGGAGACACCGGGGAG.

About this clone itself: The junction departs from germline at one end; a sequencing error may be responsible. The CDR3 goes on 3 residues after the read ends, and that part is filled in from the germline J gene. The V and J genes are TRBV10-3 and TRBJ2-5, with D possibly TRBD2 on 7 matching bases. Germline loops: CDR1 ENHRY, CDR2 SYGVKD. The CDR3 consists of 13 residues. CDR3 bases read: TGTGCCATCAATGAGGGGGGGCAAGAGACC. Amino acids: CAINEGGQET. The whole CDR3 protein is CAINEGGQETQYF.

About this clone itself: The read halts 3 residues ahead of the CDR3 end, with the missing end drawn from the germline J gene. The rearrangement links TRBV20-1 to TRBJ2-7; 9 nucleotides match TRBD2. There are 15 residues in the CDR3. V lost 5 bases to trimming and J lost 4 bases; unmatched junction nucleotides: 12. CDR1 and CDR2 from the germline V gene are DFQATT and SNEGSKA (reference sequence). The CDR3 loop reads CSASTLAGVGYEQYF. Partial CDR3 DNA: TGCAGTGCTTCTACTTTAGCGGGAGTTGGGTACGAG.

Remarks on this clone: Read coverage stops 3 residues before the CDR3 terminus; the germline J gene supplies the remainder. The rearrangement joins TRBV7-3 to TRBJ2-3, with 8 nucleotides matching TRBD2. J was trimmed by 2 bases and V by 2 bases; bases with no gene match: 9. CDR1 SGHTA and CDR2 FQGTGA come from the germline V gene. The CDR3 has 17 residues. The covered CDR3 bases are TGTGCCAGCAGCTTAGAGGACGGCGGGGGGCCCACAGATACG. Protein sequence: CASSLEDGGGPTDT. The full CDR3 reads CASSLEDGGGPTDTQYF.

Concerning this clone itself: The read is 3 residues too short to cover the CDR3 end, so that end is filled in from the germline J gene. This sequence joins TRBV7-8 and TRBJ2-1; TRBD2 aligns across 7 bases. The V segment lost 3 bases and the J segment 2 bases; nucleotides outside the gene matches: 4. Germline-derived CDR1 and CDR2 are SGHVS and FQNEAQ. CDR3 length: 15 residues. CDR3 loop: CASSFSGPPYNEQFF. The sequenced CDR3 bases are TGTGCCAGCAGCTTTAGCGGGCCGCCCTACAATGAG.

As for this clone: The read halts 3 residues ahead of the CDR3 end, with the missing end drawn from the germline J gene. V and J are TRBV20-1 and TRBJ1-5; D is possibly TRBD1 (6 bases). CDR3 length: 15 residues. V shed 0 bases and J shed 3 bases, with 12 bases lying between them. The germline gives CDR1 DFQATT, CDR2 SNEGSKA (reference sequence). The CDR3 loop is CSARETGGFNQPQHF. Incomplete CDR3 DNA: TGCAGTGCTAGAGAGACAGGAGGGTTCAATCAGCCC.

To note about this clone: The missing CDR3 end, 3 residues past where the read stops, is filled in from the germline J gene. The V call is TRBV6-4, the J call TRBJ2-1; tentatively, D is TRBD2 (6 bases). The CDR3 consists of 13 residues. The germline CDR1 and CDR2 sequences are MRHNA and SNTAGT. V shed 5 bases and J shed 5 bases, with 10 bases lying between them. Incomplete CDR3 DNA: TGTGCCAGCAGTCGCGGGGACCACAATGAG. Its translation is CASSRGDHNE. The whole CDR3 sequence reads CASSRGDHNEQFF.

Remarks on this clone: The read is 3 residues too short to cover the CDR3 end, so that end is filled in from the germline J gene. V and J are TRBV5-1 and TRBJ2-1; D remains unclear. There are 16 residues in the CDR3. Germline loops: CDR1 SGHRS, CDR2 YFSETQ. V was shortened by 0 bases and J by 5 bases, with 15 bases between the two germline ends. CDR3 DNA (partial): TGCGCCAGCAGCTTGGGCACCTCGGTTCGGGACAATGAG. This gives the protein CASSLGTSVRDNE. The whole CDR3 is CASSLGTSVRDNEQFF.

A remark on this clone: Read sequence stops 3 residues before the CDR3 end, and the germline J gene provides the missing end. The rearrangement uses TRBV10-3 and TRBJ2-3, with 12 nucleotides matching TRBD2. Trimming took 7 bases from V and 6 from J; bases not matched to a gene: 8. Looked up from germline, CDR1 is ENHRY and CDR2 is SYGVKD. This CDR3 contains 15 residues. The CDR3 bases that were read are TGTGCCATCACCAAACTAGCGGGAGGACCCGATACG. It codes for CAITKLAGGPDT. The CDR3 in its entirety is CAITKLAGGPDTQYF.

Points on this clone: The sequence runs out 3 residues before the end of the CDR3; the remainder is reconstructed from the germline J gene. The genes are TRBV6-4 and TRBJ2-5; 12 bases map to TRBD1. This CDR3 has 16 residues. Per germline, CDR1 MRHNA and CDR2 SNTAGT. CDR3 DNA, as far as it was read: TGTGCCAGCAGTGACTCCGGGACAGGGGGCTTTCGAACC. It encodes CASSDSGTGGFRT. The CDR3, in full, reads CASSDSGTGGFRTQYF.

Remarks on this clone: The sequence runs out 3 residues before the end of the CDR3; the remainder is reconstructed from the germline J gene. The J gene is TRBJ2-2, the V gene TRBV5-1; 7 nucleotides align to TRBD2. V dropped 4 bases and J dropped 4; count of bases not matched to a gene: 7. The germline CDR1 and CDR2 sequences are SGHRS and YFSETQ. The CDR3 length is 15 residues. CDR3 DNA, as far as it was read: TGCGCCAGCAGCGTCGAAGCGGGGTTCACCGGGGAG. Protein: CASSVEAGFTGE. The entire CDR3 sequence reads CASSVEAGFTGELFF.

Note on this clone: The CDR3 end falls 3 residues outside the read, so it is completed with the germline J gene. The V call is TRBV30, the J call TRBJ2-1; D is uncertain. V gave up 2 bases and J gave up 7 bases, with 6 bases separating them. The CDR3 is 11 residues long. Germline-derived CDR1 and CDR2 are GTSNPN and SVGIG (reference sequence). The CDR3 bases that were read are TGTGCCTGGAGTAACGGGAATGAG. This translates into CAWSNGNE. The CDR3 as a whole reads CAWSNGNEQFF.

With regard to this clone: The read stops 3 residues short of the end of the CDR3; the missing end is completed from the germline J gene. The genes are TRBV19 and TRBJ2-1; 11 bases align to TRBD2. The CDR3 length is 15 residues. The germline V gene encodes CDR1 LNHDA and CDR2 SQIVND (reference sequence). Germline trimming cut 6 bases from V and 6 bases from J; bases unmatched to any gene: 7. CDR3 DNA (partial): TGTGCCAGTAGCCCTAGACTAGCGGGAATCAATGAG. It translates to CASSPRLAGINE. The entire CDR3 is CASSPRLAGINEQFF.

Concerning this clone itself: The read finishes 3 residues shy of the CDR3 end, and the germline J gene is used to complete it. This chain links TRBV20-1 with TRBJ2-7; 8 bases are a match to TRBD1. This CDR3 is built from 16 residues. Germline trimming cut 3 bases from V and 2 bases from J; bases unmatched to any gene: 12. Germline V gene data show CDR1 as DFQATT and CDR2 as SNEGSKA (reference sequence). The CDR3 is CSASGELGTGPYEQYF. CDR3 DNA (partial): TGCAGTGCTAGTGGGGAGTTGGGGACAGGACCCTACGAG.

The DNA read from the CDR3 is TGCAGCGTTGAAGTCCCGACAGTCCCGACCATGAACACTGAA. As protein: CSVEVPTVPTMNTE. The whole CDR3 is CSVEVPTVPTMNTEAFF. V is TRBV29-1 and J is TRBJ1-1; a weak D match, TRBD1 (5 bases). The read stops 3 residues short of the end of the CDR3; the missing end is completed from the germline J gene. Germline CDR1 and CDR2: SQVTM and ANQGSEA. V was pared by 1 base and J by 0 bases, with 18 bases between. The CDR3 length is 17 residues.

With regard to this clone: The sequence runs out 3 residues before the end of the CDR3; the remainder is reconstructed from the germline J gene. The J gene is TRBJ2-5, the V gene TRBV11-1; tentatively, D is TRBD1 (6 bases). Germline CDR1 and CDR2: SGHAT and FQDESV (reference sequence). V dropped 4 bases and J dropped 4 bases, with 16 bases sitting between them. The CDR3 totals 15 residues. The CDR3 loop is CASSSHRETGETQYF. The DNA read from the CDR3 is TGTGCCAGCAGCTCCCACAGGGAAACGGGAGAGACC.

As for this clone: The read terminates 3 residues before the CDR3 end, so the remaining end is supplied by the germline J gene. This chain joins TRBV18 and TRBJ1-1, with a weak D call TRBD1 (6 bases). The germline V gene has CDR1 KGHSH and CDR2 LQKENI. The CDR3 totals 15 residues. The germline V and J ends were trimmed by 1 base and 0 bases, with 9 bases remaining between them. The CDR3 spells CASSPLDSLNTEAFF. The sequenced part of the CDR3 DNA is TGTGCCAGCTCACCACTGGACAGCTTGAACACTGAA.

On this clone: The CDR3 end falls 3 residues outside the read, so it is completed with the germline J gene. The rearrangement joins TRBV30 to TRBJ1-6; 9 bases are a match to TRBD1. With V trimmed by 7 bases and J by 6 bases, 1 base remained unmatched. This CDR3 comprises 12 residues. Germline-derived CDR1 and CDR2 are GTSNPN and SVGIG (reference sequence). The sequenced CDR3 bases are TGTGCCTTGGACAGGGGTAATTCACCC. This gives the protein CALDRGNSP. The complete CDR3 reads CALDRGNSPLHF.

For this clone: The read comes to an end 3 residues before the CDR3 does, leaving the germline J gene to fill in the end. The chain combines TRBV28 with TRBJ2-3; TRBD1 agrees at 12 bases. This CDR3 region has 17 residues. CDR1 and CDR2 (germline): MDHEN, SYDVKM. CDR3: CASSLSGRGQGALSQYF. Partial CDR3 DNA: TGTGCCAGCAGTTTATCCGGAAGGGGACAGGGGGCCCTATCG.